One sample yielded the 25 T cell receptor beta chains listed below, sequenced in a study of blood T cell repertoires in COVID-19. Data came from immunoSEQ multiplex PCR; TCRdb stores just in-frame clones and leaves some out. The data contain 130,000 to 150,000 clones, about 85% of them singletons. Sequencing input: peripheral blood. All receptors derive from a human donor with acute or convalescent COVID-19. The donor label of this sample is uncertain.

This clone was seen a few times. As DNA, the CDR3 is TGTGCCAGCATCCCCCGACAGAGCTCCTACGAGCAGTACTTC. Protein: CASIPRQSSYEQYF. The rearrangement uses TRBV6-2 or TRBV6-3 and TRBJ2-7; D perhaps matches TRBD1 (5 bases). The germline gives CDR1 MNHEY, CDR2 SVGEGT. With 7 bases removed from V and 0 bases from J, the gap between germline ends came to 13 bases. The CDR3 covers 14 residues.

V usage is TRBV6-2 or TRBV6-3 and J usage is TRBJ2-5, with 8 bases lining up with TRBD1. CDR1 is MNHEY, CDR2 SVGEGT, per germline. Germline trimming cut 5 bases from V and 6 bases from J; bases unmatched to any gene: 14. This CDR3 is 16 amino acids long. CDR3 amino acids: CASSPIDSGGGKTQYF. In DNA, the CDR3 is TGTGCCAGCAGTCCGATAGACTCAGGGGGCGGAAAGACCCAGTACTTC.

The chain couples TRBV7-6 to TRBJ2-3; TRBD2 might be the D (6 bases). V shed 1 base and J shed 0 bases, with 8 bases lying between them. Germline V gene lookup returns CDR1 SGHVS and CDR2 FNYEAQ. CDR3 length equals 15 residues. The CDR3 is CASSLVRGSTDTQYF. The DNA for the CDR3 is TGTGCCAGCAGCTTAGTACGGGGGAGCACAGATACGCAGTATTTT.

This clone was found once. The chain recombines TRBV4-3 with TRBJ2-3; TRBD2 agrees at 9 bases. In germline, CDR1 is LGHNA, CDR2 YSLEER. This CDR3 contains 16 residues. J lost 3 bases, V lost 0 bases, and 4 bases had no gene match. The CDR3 region has the DNA TGCGCCAGCAGCCAAGATAGCGGGAGAGGTACAGATACGCAGTATTTT. Translated: CASSQDSGRGTDTQYF.

The chain links TRBV2 to TRBJ2-3; 10 nucleotides line up with TRBD1. CDR1 and CDR2 from the germline V gene are SNHLY and FYNNEI. The CDR3 has 22 residues. Unmatched junction bases numbered 30, after V lost 7 bases and J lost 5 bases. The CDR3 DNA sequence: TGTGCCAGCAATAGAGCCACAAAAGCACCTTCCCACCGGGACAGGGGAATAGATACGCAGTATTTT. It specifies CASNRATKAPSHRDRGIDTQYF.

This clone has a handful of counts. This chain uses TRBV6-6 with TRBJ1-4, with 11 bases fitting TRBD1. In germline, CDR1 is MNHNY, CDR2 SVGAGI (reference sequence). The trim removed 6 bases at V and 2 bases at J, leaving 5 bases unmatched. The CDR3 runs to 16 residues. Written as DNA, the CDR3 is TGTGCCAGCAGAGGACAGGGGGCAGGGACTAATGAAAAACTGTTTTTT. Protein product: CASRGQGAGTNEKLFF.

The gene calls are TRBV18 and TRBJ1-2; 7 positions agree with TRBD1. CDR1 is KGHSH and CDR2 is LQKENI in the germline V gene. Trimming removed 3 bases from V and 3 bases from J; junction bases left unmatched: 7. CDR3 length equals 15 residues. Here the CDR3 reads CASSPSTGVDYGYTF. CDR3 bases: TGTGCCAGCTCACCGAGCACAGGGGTGGACTATGGCTACACCTTC.

The CDR3 DNA is TGTGCCAGCAGCTTAAAACGGACAGGCCCCTACACCTTC. Residues: CASSLKRTGPYTF. The chain has TRBV7-2 and TRBJ1-2; 7 nucleotides agree with TRBD1. The germline CDR1 and CDR2 sequences are SGHTA and FQGNSA. The CDR3 extends over 13 amino acids. V was clipped by 2 bases and J by 10 bases; unmatched bases: 7. The variable domain in full, completed from reference TRBV7-2 and TRBJ1-2, reads GAGVSQSPSNKVTEKGKDVELRCDPISGHTALYWYRQSLGQGLEFLIYFQGNSAPDKSGLPSDRFSAERTGGSVSTLTIQRTQQEDSAVYLCASSLKRTGPYTFGSGTRLTVV.

As for this clone: One end of the junction varies from germline; a read error may be responsible. The gene calls are TRBV5-8 and TRBJ1-5, with a possible D match to TRBD1 (6 bases). The CDR3 is 15 residues long. Germline V gene data show CDR1 as SGHTS and CDR2 as YDEGEE. This CDR3 reads CASSLETGRNQPQHF. The CDR3 region has the DNA TGTGCCAGCAGTTTGGAGACAGGCAGAAATCAGCCCCAGCATTTT.

The chain joins TRBV5-8 to TRBJ2-2; tentative D call: TRBD1 (6 bases). The V end was cut by 0 bases, the J end by 6 bases, with 15 bases between. Germline CDR1 is SGHTS and CDR2 is YDEGEE. The CDR3 has 16 amino acids. As DNA, the CDR3 is TGTGCCAGCAGCTTGGGTTGGGGGCGCATGTCCGGGGAGCTGTTTTTT. Protein: CASSLGWGRMSGELFF.

The chain carries TRBV25-1 and TRBJ2-7, with TRBD1 matching over 7 bases. V was clipped by 2 bases and J by 6 bases; unmatched bases: 1. The CDR3 extends over 12 amino acids. The germline V gene encodes CDR1 MGHDK and CDR2 SYGVNS. The CDR3 nucleotides are TGTGCCAGCAGTGAAGAGGGGGCCGAGCAGTACTTC. Translating gives CASSEEGAEQYF.

V is TRBV10-3 and J is TRBJ2-2; 14 bases are a match to TRBD2. The CDR3 is made up of 19 amino acids. J gave up 4 bases and V 6 bases, and 13 bases lay outside the gene matches. The germline V gene has CDR1 ENHRY and CDR2 SYGVKD. The CDR3 sequence: CAISLTGTSGGLGTGELFF. In DNA, the CDR3 is TGTGCCATCAGCCTGACCGGGACTAGCGGGGGTCTTGGCACCGGGGAGCTGTTTTTT.

In nucleotides, the CDR3 is TGTGCCAGCAGCTTAGAAATCCCGGGACAGGGTGAGGGGACCCAGTACTTC. It specifies CASSLEIPGQGEGTQYF. The chain uses TRBV7-6 and TRBJ2-5; TRBD1 matches at 9 bases. Germline CDR1 reads SGHVS; CDR2 reads FNYEAQ. The CDR3 has 17 amino acids. Trimming at V came to 1 base and at J to 7 bases, leaving 13 bases not matched to a gene.

The chain combines TRBV4-1 with TRBJ2-5, with 7 bases matching TRBD1. The germline gives CDR1 MGHRA, CDR2 YSYEKL. With V trimmed by 8 bases and J by 0 bases, 6 bases remained unmatched. The CDR3 is 14 amino acids. The CDR3 here is CASGDSRNQETQYF. The DNA for the CDR3 is TGCGCCAGCGGGGACAGCAGAAACCAAGAGACCCAGTACTTC.

The chain couples TRBV30 to TRBJ1-2; D not resolved. The CDR3 runs 13 residues. Between the trimmed V and J ends, which lost 4 bases and 8 bases, there was a span of 17 bases. Germline V gives CDR1 GTSNPN, CDR2 SVGIG (reference sequence). CDR3 DNA: TGTGCCTGGATTCGGGGTTCCCTTGGAGGCTACACCTTC. Its protein is CAWIRGSLGGYTF.

The chain combines TRBV9 with TRBJ2-3; possible D gene TRBD2, 6 bases. In germline, CDR1 is SGDLS, CDR2 YYNGEE. Trimming took 3 bases from V and 0 from J, leaving 14 bases between them. This CDR3 has 16 amino acids. The CDR3 region is CASSAPGLSSTDTQYF. CDR3 in DNA: TGTGCCAGCAGCGCCCCGGGACTCTCTAGCACAGATACGCAGTATTTT.

The rearrangement joins TRBV6-2 or TRBV6-3 to TRBJ2-7; D is ambiguous. Between the trimmed V and J ends, which lost 2 bases and 2 bases, there was a span of 7 bases. Germline-derived CDR1 and CDR2 are MNHEY and SVGEGT. The CDR3 length is 13 residues. For the CDR3, the DNA is TGTGCCAGCAGTTACGGCGGAACCTACGAGCAGTACGTC. The encoded protein is CASSYGGTYEQYV.

This chain links TRBV19 with TRBJ1-5; 12 nucleotides match TRBD1. Germline loops: CDR1 LNHDA, CDR2 SQIVND (reference sequence). The CDR3 contains 15 residues. V shed 6 bases and J 6 bases; nucleotides not matched to a gene: 6. The DNA for the CDR3 is TGTGCCAGTAGGACTCCGGGACAGGGGGCTCAGCCCCAGCATTTT. This gives the protein CASRTPGQGAQPQHF.

The chain has TRBV5-1 and TRBJ1-3; perhaps TRBD1 as D (6 bases). This CDR3 has 14 amino acids. Germline V gene sequence: CDR1 SGHRS, CDR2 YFSETQ. The V gene lost 6 bases and the J gene lost 3 bases, with 13 bases spanning the gap. The CDR3 is CASTLDRIGNTIYF. In nucleotides, the CDR3 is TGCGCCAGCACCCTCGACAGGATTGGAAACACCATATATTTT.

The chain joins TRBV4-2 to TRBJ2-5; D is perhaps TRBD2 (6 bases). The CDR3 sequence is 16 residues long. Looked up from germline, CDR1 is LGHNA and CDR2 is YNFKEQ. V was trimmed by 3 bases and J by 5 bases, leaving 19 bases between them. The CDR3 region is CASSQGTGDSIETQYF. In DNA form, the CDR3 reads TGTGCCAGCAGCCAGGGGACGGGAGACTCGATTGAGACCCAGTACTTC.

The genes are TRBV11-1 and TRBJ2-2; 9 bases align to TRBD2. Germline trimming cut 5 bases from V and 4 bases from J; bases unmatched to any gene: 8. The CDR3 runs 16 residues. From germline, CDR1 is SGHAT and CDR2 FQDESV (reference sequence). CDR3 loop: CASSPGTSQGTGELFF. For the CDR3, the DNA is TGTGCCAGCAGCCCCGGGACTAGCCAGGGCACCGGGGAGCTGTTTTTT.

The genes are TRBV7-3 and TRBJ2-2; TRBD2 matches at 11 bases. CDR3 length: 16 residues. After removal of 2 bases from V and 5 bases from J, the junction contained 4 bases not matched to a gene. Germline CDR1 and CDR2: SGHTA and FQGTGA. In DNA form, the CDR3 reads TGTGCCAGCAGCTTAGTAGCGGGAGGGGAAACCGGGGAGCTGTTTTTT. This encodes CASSLVAGGETGELFF.

The J gene is TRBJ2-3, the V gene TRBV27; D is perhaps TRBD1 (6 bases). V shed 6 bases and J shed 4 bases, with 8 bases lying between them. CDR1 is MNHEY and CDR2 is SMNVEV in the germline V gene (reference sequence). There are 12 residues in the CDR3. CDR3 DNA sequence: TGTGCCAGCAGGGACAGCGCAGATACGCAGTATTTT. Its translation: CASRDSADTQYF.

The chain employs TRBV28 and TRBJ2-7; TRBD1 agrees at 7 bases. Trimming removed 3 bases from V and 0 bases from J; junction bases left unmatched: 5. This CDR3 has 15 residues. CDR1 and CDR2 (germline): MDHEN, SYDVKM. CDR3 bases: TGTGCCAGCAGTTTGACAGGGAAAAACTCCTACGAGCAGTACTTC. It encodes CASSLTGKNSYEQYF.

The CDR3, as DNA: TGCAGCGCCCGGGACAGTAACACCGGGGAGCTGTTTTTT. Amino acid sequence: CSARDSNTGELFF. V usage is TRBV29-1 and J usage is TRBJ2-2; 7 nucleotides agree with TRBD1. Germline CDR1 and CDR2: SQVTM and ANQGSEA. The CDR3 totals 13 residues. Losses at the gene ends were 7 bases for V and 2 bases for J; bases not matched to a gene: 4.